A single count supports the clone carrying this TCR beta chain. This specimen comes from a study of blood T cell repertoires in COVID-19. Looking at the study overall: Sites across the United States, Italy and Spain contributed samples from acute and convalescent COVID-19. T cells, B-cell-depleted T cells, or PBMCs provided the cDNA or gDNA that served as material.

This CDR3 spans 16 amino acids. The V gene's germline CDR1 is MGHRA and CDR2 YSYEKL. Trimming removed 4 bases from V and 2 bases from J; junction bases left unmatched: 10. In the original workflow: Estimation of nucleated cell counts was performed using reference gene primer amplification. Clones were sequenced by immunoSEQ multiplex PCR, and TCRdb holds only the in-frame ones, with some missing. V and J calls and clone size are as listed in that table; D and trimming were resolved from the DNA. The sample holds about 210,000 clones, about 91% seen once. Sequenced sample: peripheral blood. This chain uses TRBV4-1 with TRBJ2-7, with TRBD1 identical over 8 bases. The TCR sequence derives from a man younger than 40 with acute or convalescent COVID-19. The CDR3 DNA sequence: TGCGCCAGCAGCCCGTTCGGGACAGGCCTAACCTACGAGCAGTACTTC. It translates to CASSPFGTGLTYEQYF.